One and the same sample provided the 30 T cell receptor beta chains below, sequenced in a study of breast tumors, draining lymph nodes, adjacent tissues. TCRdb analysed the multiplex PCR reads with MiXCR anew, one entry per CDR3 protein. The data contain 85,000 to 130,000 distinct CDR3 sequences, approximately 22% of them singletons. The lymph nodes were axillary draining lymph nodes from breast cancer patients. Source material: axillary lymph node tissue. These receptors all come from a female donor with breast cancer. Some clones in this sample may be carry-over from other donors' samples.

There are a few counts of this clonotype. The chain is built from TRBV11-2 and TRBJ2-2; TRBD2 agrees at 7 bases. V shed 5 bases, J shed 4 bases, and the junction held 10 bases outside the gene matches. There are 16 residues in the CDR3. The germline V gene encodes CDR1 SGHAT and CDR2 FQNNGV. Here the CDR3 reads CASSAQTSRSTGELFF. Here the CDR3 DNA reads TGTGCCAGCAGCGCACAGACTAGCAGAAGCACCGGGGAGCTGTTTTTT.

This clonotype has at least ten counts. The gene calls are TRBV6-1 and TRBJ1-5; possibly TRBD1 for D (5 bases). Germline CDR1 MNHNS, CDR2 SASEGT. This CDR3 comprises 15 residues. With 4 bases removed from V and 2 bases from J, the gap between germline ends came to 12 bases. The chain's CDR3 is CASSGQLEGNQPQHF. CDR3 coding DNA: TGTGCCAGCAGTGGACAGTTGGAAGGCAATCAGCCCCAGCATTTT.

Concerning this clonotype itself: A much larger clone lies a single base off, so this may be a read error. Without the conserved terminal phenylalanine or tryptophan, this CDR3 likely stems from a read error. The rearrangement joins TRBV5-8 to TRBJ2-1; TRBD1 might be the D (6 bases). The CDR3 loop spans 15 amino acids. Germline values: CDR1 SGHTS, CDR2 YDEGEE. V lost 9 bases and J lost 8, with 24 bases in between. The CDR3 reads CATLLPGTHSDEQFL. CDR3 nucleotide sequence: TGTGCCACCCTCCTACCCGGGACACACAGCGATGAGCAGTTCCTC.

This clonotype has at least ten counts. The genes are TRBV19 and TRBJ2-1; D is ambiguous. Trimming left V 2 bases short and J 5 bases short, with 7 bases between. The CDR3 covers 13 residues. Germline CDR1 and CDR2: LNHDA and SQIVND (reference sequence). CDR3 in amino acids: CASSIWADNEQFF. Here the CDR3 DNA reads TGTGCCAGTAGTATATGGGCAGACAATGAGCAGTTCTTC.

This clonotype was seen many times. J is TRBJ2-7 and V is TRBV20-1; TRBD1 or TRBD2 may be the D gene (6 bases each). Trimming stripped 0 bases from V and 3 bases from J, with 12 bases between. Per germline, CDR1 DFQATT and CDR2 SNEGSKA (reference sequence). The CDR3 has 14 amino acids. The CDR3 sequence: CSARDEQGLYEQYF. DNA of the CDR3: TGCAGTGCTAGAGATGAACAGGGACTCTACGAGCAGTACTTC.

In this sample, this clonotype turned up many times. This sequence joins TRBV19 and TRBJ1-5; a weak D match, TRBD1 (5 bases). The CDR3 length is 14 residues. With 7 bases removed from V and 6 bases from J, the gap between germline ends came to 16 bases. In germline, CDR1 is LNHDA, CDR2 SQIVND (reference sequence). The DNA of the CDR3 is TGTGCCAGTACCTTCGTCGGGGGGATTCAGCCCCAGCATTTT. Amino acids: CASTFVGGIQPQHF.

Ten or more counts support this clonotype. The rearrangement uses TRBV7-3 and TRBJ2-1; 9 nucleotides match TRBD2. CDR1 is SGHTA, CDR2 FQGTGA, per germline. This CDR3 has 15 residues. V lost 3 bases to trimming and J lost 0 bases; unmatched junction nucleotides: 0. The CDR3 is CASSFSGSSYNEQFF. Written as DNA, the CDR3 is TGTGCCAGCAGCTTTAGCGGGAGCTCCTACAATGAGCAGTTCTTC.

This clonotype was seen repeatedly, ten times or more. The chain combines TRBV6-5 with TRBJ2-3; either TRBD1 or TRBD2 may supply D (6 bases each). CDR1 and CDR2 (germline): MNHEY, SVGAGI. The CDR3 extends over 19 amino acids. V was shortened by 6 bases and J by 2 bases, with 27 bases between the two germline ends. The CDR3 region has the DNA TGTGCCAGCAGCCCCCAAAGCCCTGGGGGGCAGAGCTTCACAGATACGCAGTATTTT. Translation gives CASSPQSPGGQSFTDTQYF.

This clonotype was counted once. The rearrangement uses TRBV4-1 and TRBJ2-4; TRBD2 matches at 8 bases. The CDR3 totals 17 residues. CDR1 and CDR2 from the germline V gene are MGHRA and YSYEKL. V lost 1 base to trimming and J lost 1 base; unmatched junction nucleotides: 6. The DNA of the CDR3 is TGCGCCAGCAGCCAAGTGCGGGGGGAACCGGCCAAAAACATTCAGTACTTC. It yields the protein CASSQVRGEPAKNIQYF.

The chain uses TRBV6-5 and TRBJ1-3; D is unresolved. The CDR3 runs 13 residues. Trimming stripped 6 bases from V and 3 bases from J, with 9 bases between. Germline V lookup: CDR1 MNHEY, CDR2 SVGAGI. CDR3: CASRTVDGNTIYF. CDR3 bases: TGTGCCAGCAGAACAGTGGATGGAAACACCATATATTTT.

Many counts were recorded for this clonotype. CDR3 sequence (DNA): TGTGCCAGCAAAGGAGGGGAACGTTCACCCCTCCACTTT. It specifies CASKGGERSPLHF. The genes are TRBV6-6 and TRBJ1-6; possible D gene TRBD1, 5 bases. CDR3 length: 13 residues. V was pared by 7 bases and J by 9 bases, with 13 bases between. Germline loops: CDR1 MNHNY, CDR2 SVGAGI (reference sequence).

CDR3 loop: CASSQDTGSGQPQHF. DNA of the CDR3: TGTGCCAGCAGCCAAGATACCGGGTCGGGTCAGCCCCAGCATTTT. The chain recombines TRBV3-1 with TRBJ1-5; D call uncertain. V gave up 0 bases and J gave up 6 bases, with 12 bases separating them. Per germline, CDR1 LGHDT and CDR2 YNNKEL (reference sequence). This CDR3 has 15 amino acids.

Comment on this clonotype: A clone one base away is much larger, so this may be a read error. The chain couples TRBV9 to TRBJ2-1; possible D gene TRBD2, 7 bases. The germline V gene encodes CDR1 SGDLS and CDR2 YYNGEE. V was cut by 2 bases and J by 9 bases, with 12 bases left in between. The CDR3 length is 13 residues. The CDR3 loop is CASSVGGACEQFF. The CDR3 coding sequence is TGTGCCAGCAGCGTGGGGGGGGCCTGTGAGCAGTTCTTC. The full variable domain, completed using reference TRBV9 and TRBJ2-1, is DSGVTQTPKHLITATGQRVTLRCSPRSGDLSVYWYQQSLDQGLQFLIQYYNGEERAKGNILERFSAQQFPDLHSELNLSSLELGDSALYFCASSVGGACEQFFGPGTRLTVL.

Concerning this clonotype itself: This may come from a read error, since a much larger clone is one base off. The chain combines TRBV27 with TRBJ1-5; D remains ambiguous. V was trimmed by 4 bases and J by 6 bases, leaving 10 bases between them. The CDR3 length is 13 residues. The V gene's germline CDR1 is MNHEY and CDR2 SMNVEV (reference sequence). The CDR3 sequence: CASSSRGVQPQHF. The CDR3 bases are TGTGCCAGCAGTTCTCGGGGAGTTCAGCCCCAGCATTTT.

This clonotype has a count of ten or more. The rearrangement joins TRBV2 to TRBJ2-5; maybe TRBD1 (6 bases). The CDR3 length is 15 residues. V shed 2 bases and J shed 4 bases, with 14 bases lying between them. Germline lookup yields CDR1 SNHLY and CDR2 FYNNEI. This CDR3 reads CASSESDSRRETQYF. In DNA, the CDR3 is TGTGCCAGCAGTGAATCGGACAGCCGGCGAGAGACCCAGTACTTC.

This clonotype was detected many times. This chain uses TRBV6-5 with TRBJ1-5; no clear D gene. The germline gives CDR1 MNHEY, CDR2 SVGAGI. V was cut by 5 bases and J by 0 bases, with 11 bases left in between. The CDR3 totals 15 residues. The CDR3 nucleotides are TGTGCCAGCAGTGCGTCCTGGAATAGCAATCAGCCCCAGCATTTT. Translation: CASSASWNSNQPQHF.

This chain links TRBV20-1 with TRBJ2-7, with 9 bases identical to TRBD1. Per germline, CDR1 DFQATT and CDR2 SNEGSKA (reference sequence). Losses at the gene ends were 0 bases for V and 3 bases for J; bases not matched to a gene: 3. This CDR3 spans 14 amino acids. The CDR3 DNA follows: TGCAGTGCTAGAGACGACAGGGGGGTCTACGAGCAGTACTTC. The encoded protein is CSARDDRGVYEQYF.

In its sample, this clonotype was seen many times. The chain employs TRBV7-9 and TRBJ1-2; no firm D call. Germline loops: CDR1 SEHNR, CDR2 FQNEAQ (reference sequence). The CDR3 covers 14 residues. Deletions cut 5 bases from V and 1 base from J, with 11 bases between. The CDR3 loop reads CASSGETINYGYTF. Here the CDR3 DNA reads TGTGCCAGCAGCGGCGAGACGATTAACTATGGCTACACCTTC.

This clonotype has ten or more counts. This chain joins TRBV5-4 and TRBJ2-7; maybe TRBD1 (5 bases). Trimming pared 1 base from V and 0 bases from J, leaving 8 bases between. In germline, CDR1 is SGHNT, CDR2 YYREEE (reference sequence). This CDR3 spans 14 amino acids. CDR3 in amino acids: CASSLWGSSYEQYF. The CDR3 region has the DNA TGTGCCAGCAGCTTGTGGGGCAGCTCCTACGAGCAGTACTTC.

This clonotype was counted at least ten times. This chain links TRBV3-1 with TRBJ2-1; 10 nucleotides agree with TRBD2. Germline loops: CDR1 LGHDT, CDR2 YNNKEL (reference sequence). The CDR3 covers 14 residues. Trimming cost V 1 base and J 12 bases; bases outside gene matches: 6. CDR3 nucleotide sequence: TGTGCCAGCAGCCAAGCTGATCTAGCGGGAGTGCAGTTCTTC. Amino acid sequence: CASSQADLAGVQFF.

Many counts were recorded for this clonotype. CDR3 protein: CASSSHPAGLAGGDVYEQYF. CDR3 bases: TGTGCCAGCAGCTCTCACCCCGCCGGACTAGCGGGAGGCGATGTCTACGAGCAGTACTTC. The genes are TRBV7-2 and TRBJ2-7; the match to TRBD2 covers 14 bases. Germline loops: CDR1 SGHTA, CDR2 FQGNSA. V was clipped by 4 bases and J by 3 bases; unmatched bases: 17. CDR3 length: 20 amino acids.

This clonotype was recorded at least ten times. The CDR3 loop reads CASSPRSTNEKLFF. The CDR3 region has the DNA TGCGCCAGCAGCCCGCGGTCTACTAATGAAAAACTGTTTTTT. The V call is TRBV5-1, the J call TRBJ1-4; D call uncertain. The germline gives CDR1 SGHRS, CDR2 YFSETQ. The CDR3 extends over 14 amino acids. V lost 4 bases and J 2 bases, leaving 9 bases between the germline ends. The variable domain in full, with the rest retrieved from reference TRBV5-1 and TRBJ1-4, is KAGVTQTPRYLIKTRGQQVTLSCSPISGHRSVSWYQQTPGQGLQFLFEYFSETQRNKGNFPGRFSGRQFSNSRSEMNVSTLELGDSALYLCASSPRSTNEKLFFGSGTQLSVL.

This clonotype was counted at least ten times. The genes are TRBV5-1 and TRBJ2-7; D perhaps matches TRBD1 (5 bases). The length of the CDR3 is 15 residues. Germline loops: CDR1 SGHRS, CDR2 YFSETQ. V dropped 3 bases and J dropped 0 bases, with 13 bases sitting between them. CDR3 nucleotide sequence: TGCGCCAGCAGCTCTACAGGAGCTCTCTCCTACGAGCAGTACTTC. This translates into CASSSTGALSYEQYF.

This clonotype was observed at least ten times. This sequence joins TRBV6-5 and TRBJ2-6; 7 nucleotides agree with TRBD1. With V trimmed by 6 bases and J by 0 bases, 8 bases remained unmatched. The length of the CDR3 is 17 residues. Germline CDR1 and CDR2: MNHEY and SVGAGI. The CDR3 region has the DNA TGTGCCAGCAGGACCGGGACAGCAGCCTCTGGGGCCAACGTCCTGACTTTC. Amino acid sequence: CASRTGTAASGANVLTF.

Here the CDR3 reads CASSQGRYEQYF. The CDR3 DNA reads as TGTGCCAGCAGCCAAGGCAGGTACGAGCAGTACTTC. The V gene is TRBV3-1, the J gene TRBJ2-7; D not resolved. This CDR3 comprises 12 residues. CDR1 and CDR2 from the germline V gene are LGHDT and YNNKEL (reference sequence). The germline V and J ends were trimmed by 1 base and 4 bases, with 5 bases remaining between them.

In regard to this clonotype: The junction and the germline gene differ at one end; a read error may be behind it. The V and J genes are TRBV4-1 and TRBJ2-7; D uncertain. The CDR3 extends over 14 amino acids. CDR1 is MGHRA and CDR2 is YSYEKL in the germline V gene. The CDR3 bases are TGCGTCAGCAGCCCCCTCGGCCAGGCTAAACGGCAGTACTTC. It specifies CVSSPLGQAKRQYF.

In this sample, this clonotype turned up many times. CDR3 sequence: CASSGGVSGGTQETQYF. The CDR3 DNA reads TGTGCCAGCAGCGGGGGGGTGAGCGGGGGGACCCAAGAGACCCAGTACTTC. V usage is TRBV9 and J usage is TRBJ2-5; 9 bases map to TRBD2. The junction had 10 bases not matched to a gene; V was cut back by 3 bases and J by 1 base. Germline V CDR1 and CDR2: SGDLS, YYNGEE. The CDR3 sequence is 17 residues long.

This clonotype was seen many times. The chain's CDR3 is CASSEYGSHDEQYF. The CDR3 DNA reads as TGTGCCAGCAGTGAATACGGGTCCCACGACGAGCAGTACTTC. The chain recombines TRBV25-1 with TRBJ2-7; no firm D call. CDR1 and CDR2 (germline): MGHDK, SYGVNS. The CDR3 runs 14 residues. Deletions cut 0 bases from V and 5 bases from J, with 11 bases between.

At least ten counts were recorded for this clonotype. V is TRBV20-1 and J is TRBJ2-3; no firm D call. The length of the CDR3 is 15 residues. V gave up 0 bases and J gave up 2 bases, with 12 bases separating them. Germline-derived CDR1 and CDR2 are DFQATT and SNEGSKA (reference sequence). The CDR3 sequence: CSAREGRRITDTQYF. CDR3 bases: TGCAGTGCTAGAGAAGGACGTCGAATCACAGATACGCAGTATTTT.

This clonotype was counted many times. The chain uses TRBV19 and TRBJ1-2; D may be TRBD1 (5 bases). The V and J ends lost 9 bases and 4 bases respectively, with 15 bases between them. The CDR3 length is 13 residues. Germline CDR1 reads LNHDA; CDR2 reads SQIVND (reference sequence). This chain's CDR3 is CASQDTSFYGYTF. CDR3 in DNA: TGTGCCAGCCAGGACACAAGTTTCTATGGCTACACCTTC.